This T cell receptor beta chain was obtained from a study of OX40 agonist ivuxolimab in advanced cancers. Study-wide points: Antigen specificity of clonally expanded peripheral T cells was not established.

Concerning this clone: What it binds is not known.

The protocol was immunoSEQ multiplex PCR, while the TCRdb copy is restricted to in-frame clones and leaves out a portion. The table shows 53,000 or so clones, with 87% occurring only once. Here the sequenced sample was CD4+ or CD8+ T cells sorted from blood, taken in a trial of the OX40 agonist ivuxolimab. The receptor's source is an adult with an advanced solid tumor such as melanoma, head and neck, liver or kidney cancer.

The CDR3 DNA is TGTGCCAGCAGTGGTGGTCTGGGCACTTCTGGAAACACCATATATTTT. It translates to CASSGGLGTSGNTIYF. The chain combines TRBV6-1 with TRBJ1-3; no clear D. CDR1 MNHNS and CDR2 SASEGT come from the germline V gene. Trimming removed 4 bases from V and 1 base from J, with 14 bases in between. This CDR3 is built from 16 residues.